Included here is one T cell receptor beta chain sequence, with context. Its antigen is undetermined. Using immunoSEQ multiplex PCR, the repertoire was profiled, and TCRdb retains in-frame clones only, with some absent. The sample holds roughly 120,000 clones, around 90% seen once. The data stem from a study of T cell responses to AZD1222 COVID-19 vaccine. Germline V gene data show CDR1 as MDHEN and CDR2 as SYDVKM. V was clipped by 6 bases and J by 4 bases, with 18 bases between them. This CDR3 spans 15 amino acids. Study results and limitations: Two AZD1222 administrations were followed by greater Spike-specific TCR breadth and depth. The donor group comprised mostly white British people and more females; the analysis possibly underestimated clonal diversity.

The source material was peripheral blood, sampled 28 days after the second AZD1222 dose. This TCR was sampled from an adult who received the AZD1222 COVID-19 vaccine. V and J are TRBV28 and TRBJ1-1, with D possibly matching TRBD1 (6 bases). The CDR3 region has the DNA TGTGCCAGCAGGGGGAGGGACAAGCTGGGCACTGAAGCTTTCTTT. Encoded protein: CASRGRDKLGTEAFF.